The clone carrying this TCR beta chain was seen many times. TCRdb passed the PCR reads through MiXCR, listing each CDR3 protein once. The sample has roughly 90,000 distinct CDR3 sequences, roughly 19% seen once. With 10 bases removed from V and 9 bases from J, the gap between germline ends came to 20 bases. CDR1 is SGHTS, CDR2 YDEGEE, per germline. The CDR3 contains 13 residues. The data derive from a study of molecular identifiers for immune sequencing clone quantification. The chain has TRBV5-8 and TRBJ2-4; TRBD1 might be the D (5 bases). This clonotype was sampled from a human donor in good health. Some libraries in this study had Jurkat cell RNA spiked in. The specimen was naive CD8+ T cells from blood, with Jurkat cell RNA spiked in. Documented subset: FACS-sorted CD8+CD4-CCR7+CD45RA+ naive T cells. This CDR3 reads CAPEEPQGFIQYF. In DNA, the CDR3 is TGTGCCCCAGAGGAGCCCCAGGGATTCATTCAGTACTTC.